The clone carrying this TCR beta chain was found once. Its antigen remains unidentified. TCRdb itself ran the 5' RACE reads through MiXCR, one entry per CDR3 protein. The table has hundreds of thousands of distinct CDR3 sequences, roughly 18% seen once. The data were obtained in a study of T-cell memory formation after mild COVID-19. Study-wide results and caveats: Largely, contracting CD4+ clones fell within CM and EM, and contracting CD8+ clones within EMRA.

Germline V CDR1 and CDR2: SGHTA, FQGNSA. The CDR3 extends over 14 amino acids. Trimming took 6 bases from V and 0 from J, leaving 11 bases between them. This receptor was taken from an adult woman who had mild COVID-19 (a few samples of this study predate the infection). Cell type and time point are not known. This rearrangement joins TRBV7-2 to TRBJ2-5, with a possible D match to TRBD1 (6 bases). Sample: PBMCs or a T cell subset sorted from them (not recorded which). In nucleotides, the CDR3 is TGTGCCAGCAGGGCCGGGACACACCAAGAGACCCAGTACTTC. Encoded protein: CASRAGTHQETQYF.